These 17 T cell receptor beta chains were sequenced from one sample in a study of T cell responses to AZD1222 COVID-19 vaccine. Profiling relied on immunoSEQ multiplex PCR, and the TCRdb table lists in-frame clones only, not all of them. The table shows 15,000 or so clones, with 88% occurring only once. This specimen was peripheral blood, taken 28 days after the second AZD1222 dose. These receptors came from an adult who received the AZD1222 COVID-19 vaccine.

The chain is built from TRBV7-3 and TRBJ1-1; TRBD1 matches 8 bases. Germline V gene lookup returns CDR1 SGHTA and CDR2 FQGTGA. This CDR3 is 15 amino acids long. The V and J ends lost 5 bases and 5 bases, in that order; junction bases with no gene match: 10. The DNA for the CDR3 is TGTGCCAGCAGCCCTCAGGGGGCAGGTAGAACTGAAGCTTTCTTT. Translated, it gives CASSPQGAGRTEAFF. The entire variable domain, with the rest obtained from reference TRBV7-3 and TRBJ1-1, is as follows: GAGVSQTPSNKVTEKGKYVELRCDPISGHTALYWYRQSLGQGPEFLIYFQGTGAADDSGLPNDRFFAVRPEGSVSTLKIQRTERGDSAVYLCASSPQGAGRTEAFFGQGTRLTVV.

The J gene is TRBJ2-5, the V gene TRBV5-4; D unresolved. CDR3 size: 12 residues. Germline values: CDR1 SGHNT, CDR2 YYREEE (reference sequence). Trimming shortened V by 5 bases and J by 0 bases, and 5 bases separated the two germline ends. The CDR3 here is CASSPHQETQYF. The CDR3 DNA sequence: TGTGCCAGCAGTCCCCACCAAGAGACCCAGTACTTC.

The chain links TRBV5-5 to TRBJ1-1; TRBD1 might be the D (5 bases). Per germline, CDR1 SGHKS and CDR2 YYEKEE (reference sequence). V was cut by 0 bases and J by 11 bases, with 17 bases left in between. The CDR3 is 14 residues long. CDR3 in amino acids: CASSLDVQGVGAFF. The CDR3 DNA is TGTGCCAGCAGCTTGGACGTGCAGGGAGTGGGGGCTTTCTTT.

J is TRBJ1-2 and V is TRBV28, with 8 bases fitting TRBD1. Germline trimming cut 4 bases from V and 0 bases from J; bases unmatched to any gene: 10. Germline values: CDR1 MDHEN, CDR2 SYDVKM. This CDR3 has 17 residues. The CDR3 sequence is CASSYQGAQLSNYGYTF. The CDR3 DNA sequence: TGTGCCAGCAGTTACCAGGGGGCCCAGCTGTCTAACTATGGCTACACCTTC.

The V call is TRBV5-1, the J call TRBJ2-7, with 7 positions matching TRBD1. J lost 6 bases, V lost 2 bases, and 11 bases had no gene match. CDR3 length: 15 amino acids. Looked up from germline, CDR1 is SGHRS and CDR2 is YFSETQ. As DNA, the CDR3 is TGCGCCAGCAGCTTAGAGGGGGCCGCCTTCCTCGAGCAGTACTTC. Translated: CASSLEGAAFLEQYF.

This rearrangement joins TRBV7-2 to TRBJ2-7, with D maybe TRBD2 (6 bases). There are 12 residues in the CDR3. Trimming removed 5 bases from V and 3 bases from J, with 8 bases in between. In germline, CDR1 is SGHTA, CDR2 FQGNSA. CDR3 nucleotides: TGTGCCAGCAGCGCGGGGCTCTACGAGCAGTACTTC. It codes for CASSAGLYEQYF.

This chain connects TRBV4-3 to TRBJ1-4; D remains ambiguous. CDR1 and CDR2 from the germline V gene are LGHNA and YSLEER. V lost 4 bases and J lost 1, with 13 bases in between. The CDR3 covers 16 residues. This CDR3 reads CASSRQLGGTNEKLFF. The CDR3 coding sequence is TGCGCCAGCAGCCGGCAGCTAGGTGGAACTAATGAAAAACTGTTTTTT.

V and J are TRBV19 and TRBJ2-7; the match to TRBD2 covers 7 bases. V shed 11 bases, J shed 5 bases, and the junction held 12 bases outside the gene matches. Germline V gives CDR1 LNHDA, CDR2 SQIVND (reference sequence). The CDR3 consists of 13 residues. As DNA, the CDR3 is TGTGCCGCGGCGTTGACTAGCCTCAACGAGCAGTACTTC. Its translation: CAAALTSLNEQYF.

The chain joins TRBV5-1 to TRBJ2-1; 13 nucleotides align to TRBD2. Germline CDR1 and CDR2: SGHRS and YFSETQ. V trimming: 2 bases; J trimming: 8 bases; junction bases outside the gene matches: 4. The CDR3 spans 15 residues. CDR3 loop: CASSFAGLAGDEQFF. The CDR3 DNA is TGCGCCAGCAGCTTTGCTGGACTAGCGGGAGATGAGCAGTTCTTC.

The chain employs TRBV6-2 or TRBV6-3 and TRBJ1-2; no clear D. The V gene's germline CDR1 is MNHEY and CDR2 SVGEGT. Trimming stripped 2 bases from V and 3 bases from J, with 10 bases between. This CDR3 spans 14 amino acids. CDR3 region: CASSYEGFYYGYTF. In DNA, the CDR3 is TGTGCCAGCAGTTACGAGGGCTTTTACTATGGCTACACCTTC.

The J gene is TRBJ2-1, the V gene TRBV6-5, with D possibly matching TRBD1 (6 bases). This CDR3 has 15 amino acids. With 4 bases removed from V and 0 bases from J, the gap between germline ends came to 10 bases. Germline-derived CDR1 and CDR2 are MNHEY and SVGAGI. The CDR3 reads CASSSRDISYNEQFF. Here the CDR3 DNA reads TGTGCCAGCAGTTCACGGGACATCTCCTACAATGAGCAGTTCTTC.

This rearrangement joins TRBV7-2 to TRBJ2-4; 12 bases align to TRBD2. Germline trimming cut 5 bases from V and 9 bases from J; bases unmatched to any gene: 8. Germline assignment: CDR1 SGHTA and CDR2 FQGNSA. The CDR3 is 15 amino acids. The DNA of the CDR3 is TGTGCCAGCAGCCCCCGACTAGCGGGGGCGGTCATTCAGTACTTC. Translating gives CASSPRLAGAVIQYF.

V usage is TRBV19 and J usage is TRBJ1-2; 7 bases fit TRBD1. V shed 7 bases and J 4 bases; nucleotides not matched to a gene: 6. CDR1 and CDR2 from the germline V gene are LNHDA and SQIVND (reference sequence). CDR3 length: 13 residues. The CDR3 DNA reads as TGTGCCAGTATTGGGACAGCGGTCTATGGCTACACCTTC. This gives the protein CASIGTAVYGYTF.

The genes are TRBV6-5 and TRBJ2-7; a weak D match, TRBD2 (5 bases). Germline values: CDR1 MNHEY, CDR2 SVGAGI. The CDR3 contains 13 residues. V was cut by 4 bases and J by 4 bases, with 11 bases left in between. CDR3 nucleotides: TGTGCCAGCAGTTTTCACCGGGATTACGAGCAGTACTTC. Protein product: CASSFHRDYEQYF.

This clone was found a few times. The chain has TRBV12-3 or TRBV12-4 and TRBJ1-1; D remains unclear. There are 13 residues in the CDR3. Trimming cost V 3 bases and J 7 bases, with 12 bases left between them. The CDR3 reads CASSLGRNSEAFF. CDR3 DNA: TGTGCCAGCAGTTTGGGCAGAAATAGTGAAGCTTTCTTT.

The CDR3 bases are TGCGCCAGCAGCCTTTTCCCGGGACTCAATGAGCAGTTCTTC. It specifies CASSLFPGLNEQFF. V and J are TRBV4-1 and TRBJ2-1, with D possibly TRBD2 on 6 matching bases. The CDR3 covers 14 residues. CDR1 and CDR2 from the germline V gene are MGHRA and YSYEKL. Trimming stripped 4 bases from V and 6 bases from J, with 13 bases between.

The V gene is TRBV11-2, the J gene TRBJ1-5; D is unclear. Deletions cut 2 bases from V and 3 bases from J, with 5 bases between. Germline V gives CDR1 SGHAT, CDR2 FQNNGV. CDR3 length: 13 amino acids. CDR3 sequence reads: CASSLFINQPQHF. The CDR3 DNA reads TGTGCCAGCAGCTTATTCATCAATCAGCCCCAGCATTTT. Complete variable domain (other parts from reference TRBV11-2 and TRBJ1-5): EAGVAQSPRYKIIEKRQSVAFWCNPISGHATLYWYQQILGQGPKLLIQFQNNGVVDDSQLPKDRFSAERLKGVDSTLKIQPAKLEDSAVYLCASSLFINQPQHFGDGTRLSIL.